The 10 T cell receptor beta chains presented below share a single source sample, sequenced in a study of T-cell memory formation after mild COVID-19. TCRdb passed the 5' RACE reads through MiXCR, listing each CDR3 protein once. This sample has some 150,000 distinct CDR3 sequences, with 15% to 20% found just once. The specimen was PBMCs or a T cell subset sorted from them (not recorded which). These receptors all stem from an adult woman who had mild COVID-19 (a few samples of this study predate the infection). Cell type and time point are not known.

This chain uses TRBV7-2 with TRBJ2-3; D is perhaps TRBD2 (5 bases). Germline V gives CDR1 SGHTA, CDR2 FQGNSA. Trimming removed 5 bases from V and 4 bases from J, with 10 bases in between. This CDR3 is 13 amino acids long. CDR3 in DNA: TGTGCCAGCAGCCGGTCCGGGGCAGATACGCAGTATTTT. It codes for CASSRSGADTQYF.

V usage is TRBV7-9 and J usage is TRBJ2-3, with a weak D call TRBD1 (6 bases). Trimming shortened V by 4 bases and J by 0 bases, and 14 bases separated the two germline ends. CDR3 length: 16 residues. Germline CDR1 SEHNR, CDR2 FQNEAQ (reference sequence). The CDR3 region has the DNA TGTGCCAGCAGCTGGCCGGCAGGGGCGAGCACAGATACGCAGTATTTT. Translated: CASSWPAGASTDTQYF.

This clonotype showed up just a few times. The V gene is TRBV11-2, the J gene TRBJ2-1; D tentatively reads TRBD1 or TRBD2 (6 bases each). Germline V gene lookup returns CDR1 SGHAT and CDR2 FQNNGV. The CDR3 sequence is 12 residues long. V gave up 9 bases and J gave up 13 bases, with 19 bases separating them. In DNA form, the CDR3 reads TGTGCCAGTTTAGGAGGGGGGAGTCGCCAGTTCTTC. Translating gives CASLGGGSRQFF.

In its sample, this clonotype was seen a few times. The chain recombines TRBV5-1 with TRBJ2-1; 14 bases agree with TRBD2. Germline loops: CDR1 SGHRS, CDR2 YFSETQ. Trimming cost V 4 bases and J 9 bases; bases outside gene matches: 9. This CDR3 region has 16 residues. The CDR3 region is CASSPTPGLAGVEQFF. The CDR3 region has the DNA TGCGCCAGCAGCCCAACACCGGGACTAGCGGGGGTTGAGCAGTTCTTC.

This clonotype was seen at least ten times. One junction end does not reproduce the germline sequence, and a read error may be involved. This chain links TRBV7-7 with TRBJ2-5; TRBD1 or TRBD2 may be the D gene (5 bases each). The CDR3 contains 14 residues. Germline V lookup: CDR1 SSHAT, CDR2 FNYEAQ (reference sequence). As DNA, the CDR3 is TGTGCTAGCAGCTTAGCTTCAGGGACGAAGACCCAGTACTTC. This encodes CASSLASGTKTQYF.

This clonotype was counted a few times. The chain carries TRBV12-3 or TRBV12-4 and TRBJ1-1; tentative D call: TRBD1 (6 bases). Between the trimmed V and J ends, which lost 3 bases and 3 bases, there was a span of 11 bases. The CDR3 is 14 amino acids. The DNA for the CDR3 is TGTGCCAGCAGTTTGAGACAGGCAGACACTGAAGCTTTCTTT. Translation: CASSLRQADTEAFF.

The chain uses TRBV20-1 and TRBJ1-4, with 7 bases aligning to TRBD1. The CDR3 runs to 15 residues. Germline trimming cut 1 base from V and 2 bases from J; bases unmatched to any gene: 4. CDR1 is DFQATT and CDR2 is SNEGSKA in the germline V gene (reference sequence). The CDR3 reads CSARVGQLTNEKLFF. The CDR3 DNA follows: TGCAGTGCTAGAGTGGGACAGCTTACTAATGAAAAACTGTTTTTT.

Ten or more counts support this clonotype. The chain joins TRBV27 to TRBJ1-2; D is unclear. Trimming left V 6 bases short and J 4 bases short, with 15 bases between. Germline V lookup: CDR1 MNHEY, CDR2 SMNVEV (reference sequence). This CDR3 spans 14 amino acids. CDR3 sequence reads: CASRGLGDSYGYTF. The DNA for the CDR3 is TGTGCCAGCAGGGGCCTCGGGGATAGCTATGGCTACACCTTC.

This clonotype occurred a few times. The gene calls are TRBV4-3 and TRBJ2-2, with 7 bases aligning to TRBD2. CDR3 length: 15 amino acids. The J segment lost 5 bases and the V segment lost 1 base, leaving 4 bases of the junction unmatched. The germline gives CDR1 LGHNA, CDR2 YSLEER. CDR3 amino acids: CASSQGRERTGELFF. The CDR3 nucleotides are TGCGCCAGCAGCCAAGGGCGGGAGCGGACCGGGGAGCTGTTTTTT.

CDR3 protein: CAWTPLGLAGDEQYF. The CDR3 nucleotides read TGTGCCTGGACCCCTTTGGGACTAGCGGGAGACGAGCAGTACTTC. The J gene is TRBJ2-7, the V gene TRBV30; 14 bases agree with TRBD2. The CDR3 extends over 15 amino acids. CDR1 is GTSNPN, CDR2 SVGIG, per germline (reference sequence). Germline trimming cut 4 bases from V and 5 bases from J; bases unmatched to any gene: 7.